This T cell receptor (beta chain) stems from a study of early T cells in non-severe SARS-CoV-2 infection. For the study at large: Sequencing of bulk RNA from unsorted whole blood was done, without chain pairing. Points from the study as a whole: There was a bias toward anti-spike CD8 responses in VDJdb matching, which missed private and CD4 specificities.

Via MiXCR, TCRdb re-called the 5' RACE reads, giving one row per CDR3 protein. The sample yields 55,000 to 80,000 distinct CDR3 sequences, about 12% seen once. Trimming left V 5 bases short and J 2 bases short, with 9 bases between. CDR3 length: 14 residues. Germline V CDR1 and CDR2: LNHDA, SQIVND (reference sequence). This clonotype has just a few counts. As yet, its antigen is unknown. The sequencing sample was made of whole blood. The sequence came from an adult who was a healthcare worker with PCR-confirmed SARS-CoV-2 infection or an uninfected control (not recorded which). V and J are TRBV19 and TRBJ2-2, with D hard to call. The CDR3 sequence: CASSGLANTGELFF. In DNA form, the CDR3 reads TGTGCCAGTAGTGGATTAGCCAACACCGGGGAGCTGTTTTTT.